This TCR beta chain derives from a study of shared clonotypes between healthy human individuals. Study-wide context: Donors consisted of two women and a few men between 18 and 49. Per donor, CD8 memory used one plate, CD8 naive used two, CD4 memory used three and CD4 naive used three.

V lost 4 bases, J lost 0 bases, and 6 bases stayed unmatched. Germline lookup yields CDR1 SNHLY and CDR2 FYNNEI. The CDR3 spans 17 residues. Concerning this clone: Its matching antigen is unknown.

CD8 cells classed as naive were CD45RO-negative and positively selected for CCR7, excluding terminally differentiated effector memory CD45RA+ cells. Healthy HIV-negative adults with no recent acute infections or vaccinations were recruited as donors. TCRdb keeps only in-frame clones here, not all; method: immunoSEQ multiplex PCR. The top ten clones hold 1.5% to 2% of a sample with about 2.2 million clones, 93% of them seen once. Study-level points and caveats: Only blood was sampled, and tissue TCR repertoires likely differ from blood ones.

This receptor was obtained from a man between 18 and 29 years old in good health. Some clones in this sample may be carry-over from other donors' samples. The V gene is TRBV2, the J gene TRBJ2-2; 9 positions match TRBD1. Input material: naive CD8+ T cells from PBMCs. The CDR3 protein is CASSGGQGSTNTGELFF. As DNA, the CDR3 is TGTGCCAGCAGTGGGGGACAGGGCTCCACGAACACCGGGGAGCTGTTTTTT.